This T cell receptor beta chain was found in a study of blood T cells in healthy people across ages. Together with a sample-barcoded 5' primer, a J-beta primer mix was included in a second PCR lasting about 7 to 12 cycles. TCRdb ran MiXCR on the 5' RACE reads and lists one entry per CDR3 protein. The data contain roughly 860,000 distinct CDR3 sequences, approximately 65% of them singletons. The CDR3 covers 16 residues. V lost 0 bases to trimming and J lost 2 bases, with 12 bases between them. Germline V lookup: CDR1 LGHNA, CDR2 YSLEER. This sequence originates from a man aged 30-40 years in good health. The chain uses TRBV4-3 and TRBJ2-3; D is undetermined. The sequenced sample consisted of blood. In DNA, the CDR3 is TGCGCCAGCAGCCAAGATATCACTAACCCCACAGATACGCAGTATTTT. The encoded protein is CASSQDITNPTDTQYF.